Sequencing of this TCR beta chain was carried out in a study of blood T cell repertoires in COVID-19. Study information: The cDNA or gDNA used as material had been derived from T cells, B-cell-depleted T cells, or PBMCs.

In the original analysis: Reference gene primer amplification yielded estimated nucleated cell counts. Sequenced by immunoSEQ multiplex PCR; TCRdb stores in-frame clones only, minus some. V, J and clone size derive from that table, while D and trimming were established from the DNA sequence. Here the sample spans about 410,000 clones, 75% to 90% being singletons. This CDR3 is 15 amino acids long. Trimming pared 3 bases from V and 3 bases from J, leaving 15 bases between. Germline-derived CDR1 and CDR2 are SQVTM and ANQGSEA. The source of this sequence is a woman between 25 and 40 years old with active or convalescent COVID-19. Input material: peripheral blood. The chain couples TRBV29-1 to TRBJ1-3, with a weak D call TRBD1 (6 bases). In nucleotides, the CDR3 is TGCAGCGTTGAGGTTGGGGGCGCGGGTGGAAACACCATATATTTT. Its protein is CSVEVGGAGGNTIYF.